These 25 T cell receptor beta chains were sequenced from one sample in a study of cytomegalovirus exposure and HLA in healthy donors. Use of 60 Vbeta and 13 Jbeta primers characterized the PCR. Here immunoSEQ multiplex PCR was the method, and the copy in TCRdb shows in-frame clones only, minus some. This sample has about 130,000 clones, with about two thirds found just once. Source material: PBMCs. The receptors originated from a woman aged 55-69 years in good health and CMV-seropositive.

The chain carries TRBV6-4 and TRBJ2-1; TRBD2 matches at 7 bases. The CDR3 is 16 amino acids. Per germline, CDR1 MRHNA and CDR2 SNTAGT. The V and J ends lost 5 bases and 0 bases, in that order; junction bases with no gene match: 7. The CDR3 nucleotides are TGTGCCAGCAGTCTTCTAGCGGCGAGCTCCTACAATGAGCAGTTCTTC. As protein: CASSLLAASSYNEQFF.

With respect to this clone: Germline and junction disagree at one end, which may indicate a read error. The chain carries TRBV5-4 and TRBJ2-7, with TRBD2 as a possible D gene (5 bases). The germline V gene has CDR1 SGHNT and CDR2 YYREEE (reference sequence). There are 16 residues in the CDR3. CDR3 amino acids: CASSLVNGVASHEQYF. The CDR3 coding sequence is TGTGCCAGCAGCTTGGTAAACGGGGTCGCCTCCCACGAGCAGTACTTC. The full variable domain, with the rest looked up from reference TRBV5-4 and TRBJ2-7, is ETGVTQSPTHLIKTRGQQVTLRCSSQSGHNTVSWYQQALGQGPQFIFQYYREEENGRGNFPPRFSGLQFPNYSSELNVNALELDDSALYLCASSLVNGVASHEQYFGPGTRLTVT.

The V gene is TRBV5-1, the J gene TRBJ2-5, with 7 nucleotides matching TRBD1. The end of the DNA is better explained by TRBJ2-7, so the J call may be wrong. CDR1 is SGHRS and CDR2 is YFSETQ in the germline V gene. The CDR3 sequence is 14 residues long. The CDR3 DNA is TGCGCCAGCAGCGCCGGGGACAGTCCCTACGAGCAGTACTTC. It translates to CASSAGDSPYEQYF.

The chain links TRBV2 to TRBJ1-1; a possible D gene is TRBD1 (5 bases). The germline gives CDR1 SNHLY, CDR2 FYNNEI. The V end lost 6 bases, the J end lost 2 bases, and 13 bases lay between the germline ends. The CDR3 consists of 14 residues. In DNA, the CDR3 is TGTGCCAGCAGGGGGATGGGGGGTAACACTGAAGCTTTCTTT. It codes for CASRGMGGNTEAFF.

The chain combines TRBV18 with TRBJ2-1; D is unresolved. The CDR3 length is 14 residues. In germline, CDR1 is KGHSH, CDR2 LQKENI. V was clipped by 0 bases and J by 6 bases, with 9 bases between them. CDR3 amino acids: CASSPPSLLNEQFF. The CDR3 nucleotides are TGTGCCAGCTCACCACCTAGCCTCCTCAATGAGCAGTTCTTC.

This CDR3 reads CASTIMGATYNEQFF. DNA of the CDR3: TGTGCCAGTACAATAATGGGCGCGACCTACAATGAGCAGTTCTTC. The chain recombines TRBV19 with TRBJ2-1; D ambiguous. This CDR3 has 15 residues. The germline V gene encodes CDR1 LNHDA and CDR2 SQIVND (reference sequence). Trimming removed 7 bases from V and 2 bases from J, with 15 bases in between.

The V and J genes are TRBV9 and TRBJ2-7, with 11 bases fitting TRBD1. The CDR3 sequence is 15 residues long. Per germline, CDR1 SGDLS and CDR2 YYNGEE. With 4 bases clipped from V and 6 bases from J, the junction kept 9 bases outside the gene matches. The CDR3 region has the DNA TGTGCCAGCAGCTACACACCGGGACAGGGGGGCGAGCAGTACTTC. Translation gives CASSYTPGQGGEQYF.

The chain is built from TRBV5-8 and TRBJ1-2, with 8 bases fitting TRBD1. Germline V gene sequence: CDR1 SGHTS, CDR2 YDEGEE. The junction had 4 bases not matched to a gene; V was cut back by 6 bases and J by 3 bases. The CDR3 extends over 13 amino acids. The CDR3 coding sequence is TGTGCCAGCACCCAGGGACAGGACTATGGCTACACCTTC. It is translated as CASTQGQDYGYTF.

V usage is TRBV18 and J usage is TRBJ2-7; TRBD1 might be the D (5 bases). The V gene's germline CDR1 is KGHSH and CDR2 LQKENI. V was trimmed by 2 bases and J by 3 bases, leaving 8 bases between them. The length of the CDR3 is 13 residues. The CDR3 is CASSPTGDYEQYF. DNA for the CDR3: TGTGCCAGCTCACCAACAGGAGACTACGAGCAGTACTTC.

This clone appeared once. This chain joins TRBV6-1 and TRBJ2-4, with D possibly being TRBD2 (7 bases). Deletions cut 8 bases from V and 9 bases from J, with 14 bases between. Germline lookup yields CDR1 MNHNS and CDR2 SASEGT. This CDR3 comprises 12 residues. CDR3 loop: CASRGARGIQYF. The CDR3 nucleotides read TGTGCCAGCCGGGGGGCGCGTGGCATTCAGTACTTC.

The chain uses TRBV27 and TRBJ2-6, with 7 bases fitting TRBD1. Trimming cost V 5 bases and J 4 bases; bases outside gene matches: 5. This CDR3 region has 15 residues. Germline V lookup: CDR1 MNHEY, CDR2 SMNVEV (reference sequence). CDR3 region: CASSEQGSGANVLTF. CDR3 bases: TGTGCCAGCAGTGAACAGGGGTCCGGGGCCAACGTCCTGACTTTC.

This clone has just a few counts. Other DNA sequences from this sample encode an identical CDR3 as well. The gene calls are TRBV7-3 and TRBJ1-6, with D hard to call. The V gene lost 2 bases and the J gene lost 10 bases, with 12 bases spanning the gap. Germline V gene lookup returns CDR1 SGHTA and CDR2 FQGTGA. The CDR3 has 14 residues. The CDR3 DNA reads TGTGCCAGCAGCTTAGTAGGCGGAGGGTCACCCCTCCACTTT. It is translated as CASSLVGGGSPLHF. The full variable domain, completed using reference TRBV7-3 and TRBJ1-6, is GAGVSQTPSNKVTEKGKYVELRCDPISGHTALYWYRQSLGQGPEFLIYFQGTGAADDSGLPNDRFFAVRPEGSVSTLKIQRTERGDSAVYLCASSLVGGGSPLHFGNGTRLTVT.

CDR3 loop: CATSGDRYSYEQYF. The CDR3 coding sequence is TGTGCCACCTCCGGCGACAGGTACTCCTACGAGCAGTACTTC. This sequence joins TRBV6-1 and TRBJ2-7, with D possibly matching TRBD1 (6 bases). CDR3 length: 14 amino acids. Germline loops: CDR1 MNHNS, CDR2 SASEGT. V gave up 10 bases and J gave up 0 bases, with 16 bases separating them.

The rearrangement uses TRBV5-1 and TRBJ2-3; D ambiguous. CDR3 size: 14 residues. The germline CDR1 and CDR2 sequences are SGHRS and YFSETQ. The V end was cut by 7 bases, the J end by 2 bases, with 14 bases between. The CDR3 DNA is TGCGCCAGCCGGGTCGGCCCGTCCACAGATACGCAGTATTTT. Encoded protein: CASRVGPSTDTQYF.

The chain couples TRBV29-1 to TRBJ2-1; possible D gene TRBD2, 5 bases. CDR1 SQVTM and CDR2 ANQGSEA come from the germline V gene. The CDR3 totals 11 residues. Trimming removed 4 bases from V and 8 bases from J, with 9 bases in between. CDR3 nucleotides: TGCAGCGTTGGTGAGGGCTATGAGCAGTTCTTC. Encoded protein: CSVGEGYEQFF.

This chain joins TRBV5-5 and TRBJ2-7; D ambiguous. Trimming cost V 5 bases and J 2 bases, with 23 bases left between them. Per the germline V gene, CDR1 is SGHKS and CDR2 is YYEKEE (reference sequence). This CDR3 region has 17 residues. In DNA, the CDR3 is TGTGCCAGCAGTTTAGAACCCTGGTCTTCAGGTCCCTACGAGCAGTACTTC. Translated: CASSLEPWSSGPYEQYF.

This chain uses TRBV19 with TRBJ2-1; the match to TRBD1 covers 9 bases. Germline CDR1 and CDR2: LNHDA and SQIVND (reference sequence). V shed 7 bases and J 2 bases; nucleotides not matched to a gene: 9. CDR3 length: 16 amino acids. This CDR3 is CASTSPGTGTYNEQFF. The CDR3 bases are TGTGCCAGTACCTCCCCCGGGACAGGGACCTACAATGAGCAGTTCTTC. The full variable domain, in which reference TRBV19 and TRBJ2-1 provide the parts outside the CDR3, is DGGITQSPKYLFRKEGQNVTLSCEQNLNHDAMYWYRQDPGQGLRLIYYSQIVNDFQKGDIAEGYSVSREKKESFPLTVTSAQKNPTAFYLCASTSPGTGTYNEQFFGPGTRLTVL.

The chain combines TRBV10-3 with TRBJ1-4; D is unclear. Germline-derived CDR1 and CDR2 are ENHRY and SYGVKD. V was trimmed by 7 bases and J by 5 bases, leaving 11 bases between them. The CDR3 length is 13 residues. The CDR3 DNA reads TGTGCCATCATGGGCAGACCAAATGAAAAACTGTTTTTT. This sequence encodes CAIMGRPNEKLFF.

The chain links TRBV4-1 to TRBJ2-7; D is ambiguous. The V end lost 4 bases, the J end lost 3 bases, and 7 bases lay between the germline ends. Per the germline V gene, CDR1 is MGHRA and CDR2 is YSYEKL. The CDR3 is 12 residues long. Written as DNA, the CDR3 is TGCGCCAGCAGCCTGCGGAGCTACGAGCAGTACTTC. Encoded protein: CASSLRSYEQYF.

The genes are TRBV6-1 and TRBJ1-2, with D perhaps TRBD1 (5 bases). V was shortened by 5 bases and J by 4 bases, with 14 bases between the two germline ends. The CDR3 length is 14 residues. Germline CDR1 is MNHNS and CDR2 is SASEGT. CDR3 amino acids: CASSPTGGVYGYTF. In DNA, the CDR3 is TGTGCCAGCAGTCCCACCGGGGGTGTCTATGGCTACACCTTC.

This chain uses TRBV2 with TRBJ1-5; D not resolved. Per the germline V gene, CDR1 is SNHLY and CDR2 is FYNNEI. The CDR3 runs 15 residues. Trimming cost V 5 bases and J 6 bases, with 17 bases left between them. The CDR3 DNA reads TGTGCCAGCAGTTCCCCCCGGGAGCCGGGTCAGCCCCAGCATTTT. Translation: CASSSPREPGQPQHF.

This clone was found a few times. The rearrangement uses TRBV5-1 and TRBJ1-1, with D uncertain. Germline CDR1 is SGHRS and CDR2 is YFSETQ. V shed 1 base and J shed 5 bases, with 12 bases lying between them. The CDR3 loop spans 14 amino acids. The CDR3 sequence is CASSLQGGGTEAFF. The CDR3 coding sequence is TGCGCCAGCAGCTTGCAAGGTGGAGGAACTGAAGCTTTCTTT.

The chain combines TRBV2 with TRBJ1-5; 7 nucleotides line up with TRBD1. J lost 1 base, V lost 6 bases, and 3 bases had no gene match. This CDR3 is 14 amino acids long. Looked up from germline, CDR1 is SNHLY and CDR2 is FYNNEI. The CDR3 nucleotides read TGTGCCAGCAGCCAGACAGGGAGCAATCAGCCCCAGCATTTT. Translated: CASSQTGSNQPQHF. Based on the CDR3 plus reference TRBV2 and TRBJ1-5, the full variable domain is EPEVTQTPSHQVTQMGQEVILRCVPISNHLYFYWYRQILGQKVEFLVSFYNNEISEKSEIFDDQFSVERPDGSNFTLKIRSTKLEDSAMYFCASSQTGSNQPQHFGDGTRLSIL.

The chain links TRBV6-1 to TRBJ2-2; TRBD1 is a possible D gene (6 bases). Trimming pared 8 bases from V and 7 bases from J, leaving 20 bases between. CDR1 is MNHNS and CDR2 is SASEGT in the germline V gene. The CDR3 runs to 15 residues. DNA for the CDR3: TGTGCCAGCTGTTCAGGGGCGGGTGGCGACGGGGAGCTGTTTTTT. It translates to CASCSGAGGDGELFF.

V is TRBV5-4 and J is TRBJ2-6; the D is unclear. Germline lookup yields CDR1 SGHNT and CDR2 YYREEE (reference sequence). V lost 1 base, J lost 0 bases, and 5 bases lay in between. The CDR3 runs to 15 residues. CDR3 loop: CASSLPGSGANVLTF. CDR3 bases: TGTGCCAGCAGCTTGCCAGGCTCTGGGGCCAACGTCCTGACTTTC.